These 4 T cell receptor beta chains came from one sample sequenced in a study of blood T cell repertoires in COVID-19. This table comes from immunoSEQ multiplex PCR, and its TCRdb copy is limited to in-frame clones, with some not included. This sample has fewer than 250,000 clones, with roughly 82% found just once. Sequenced sample: peripheral blood. The receptor set was obtained from a woman aged 70-85 years with acute or convalescent COVID-19.

This clone was picked up a small number of times. The chain links TRBV28 to TRBJ1-6, with D tentatively TRBD1 (5 bases). The V end lost 3 bases, the J end lost 7 bases, and 13 bases lay between the germline ends. The germline gives CDR1 MDHEN, CDR2 SYDVKM. The CDR3 sequence is 15 residues long. The CDR3 nucleotides are TGTGCCAGCAGTTTCGGGGGACTGTGGAATTCACCCCTCCACTTT. Translated: CASSFGGLWNSPLHF.

The chain recombines TRBV6-2 or TRBV6-3 with TRBJ1-2; a weak D match, TRBD1 (5 bases). This CDR3 contains 16 residues. Germline values: CDR1 MNHEY, CDR2 SVGEGT. Trimming stripped 0 bases from V and 7 bases from J, with 18 bases between. CDR3 nucleotides: TGTGCCAGCAGTTACTCGAAGAACGCGGGGGAATTTGGCTACACCTTC. Translating it yields CASSYSKNAGEFGYTF.

This chain links TRBV10-3 with TRBJ1-1; 11 positions agree with TRBD1. This CDR3 comprises 14 residues. Germline assignment: CDR1 ENHRY and CDR2 SYGVKD. V was clipped by 6 bases and J by 5 bases; unmatched bases: 5. The CDR3 coding sequence is TGTGCCATCAGGGCGGACAGGGGGCGGACTGAAGCTTTCTTT. As protein: CAIRADRGRTEAFF.

V usage is TRBV19 and J usage is TRBJ1-6; D is unclear. The CDR3 length is 15 residues. Germline values: CDR1 LNHDA, CDR2 SQIVND (reference sequence). The V end lost 10 bases, the J end lost 3 bases, and 16 bases lay between the germline ends. In nucleotides, the CDR3 is TGTGCCACCCGCCCGACTGGCTACTATAATTCACCCCTCCACTTT. As protein: CATRPTGYYNSPLHF.